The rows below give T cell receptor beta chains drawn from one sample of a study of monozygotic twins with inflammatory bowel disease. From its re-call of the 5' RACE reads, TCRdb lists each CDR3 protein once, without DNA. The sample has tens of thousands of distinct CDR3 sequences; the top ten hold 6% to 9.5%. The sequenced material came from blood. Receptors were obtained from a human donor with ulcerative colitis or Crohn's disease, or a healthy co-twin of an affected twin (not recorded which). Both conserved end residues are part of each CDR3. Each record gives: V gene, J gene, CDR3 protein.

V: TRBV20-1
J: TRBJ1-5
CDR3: CSALFGMGRNQPQHF

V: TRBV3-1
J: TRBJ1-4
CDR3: CASSRRTQGNNEKLFF

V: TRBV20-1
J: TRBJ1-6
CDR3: CSARKTGTGFPSPLHF

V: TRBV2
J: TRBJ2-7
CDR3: CASIRGRSSYEQYF

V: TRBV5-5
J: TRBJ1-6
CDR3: CASSFLGDNSPLHF

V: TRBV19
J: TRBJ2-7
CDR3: CASSSAGGGYEQYF

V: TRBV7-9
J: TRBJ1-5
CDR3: CASSLGEGRNQPQHF

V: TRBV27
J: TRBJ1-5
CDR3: CASREGGRGVNQPQHF

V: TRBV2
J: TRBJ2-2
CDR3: CASSEDAGRGTGELFF

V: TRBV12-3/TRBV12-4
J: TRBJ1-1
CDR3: CASSFGGLGEAFF

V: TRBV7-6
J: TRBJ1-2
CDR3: CASSQGGEYGYTF

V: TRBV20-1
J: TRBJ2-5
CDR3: CSARERGETQYF

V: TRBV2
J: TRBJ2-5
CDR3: CARSERGWGQETQYF

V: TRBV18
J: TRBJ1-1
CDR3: CASSPPGDTEAFF

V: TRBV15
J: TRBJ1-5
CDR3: CATSREGRGNQPQHF

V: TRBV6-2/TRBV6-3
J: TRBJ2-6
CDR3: CASLTGGSGANVLTF

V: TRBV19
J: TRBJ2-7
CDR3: CASSMGQNNYEQYF

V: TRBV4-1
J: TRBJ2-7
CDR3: CASSQEFLAGGIAYEQYF

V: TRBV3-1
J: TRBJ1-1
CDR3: CASSSGSGANEAFF

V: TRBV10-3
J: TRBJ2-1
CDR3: CAISETSGGAYEQFF

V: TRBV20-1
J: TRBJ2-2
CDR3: CSATGLITGELFF

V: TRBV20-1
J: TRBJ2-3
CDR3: CSATYGASLADTQYF

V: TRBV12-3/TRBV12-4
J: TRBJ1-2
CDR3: CASSLPGQVGSGGYTF

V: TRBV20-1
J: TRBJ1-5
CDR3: CSASPRDRANRPQHF

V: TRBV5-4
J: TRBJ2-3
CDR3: CASSLPPWGPSTDTQYF